Reported below is one T cell receptor (beta chain). This sample stems from a study of blood T cell repertoires in COVID-19. Study context: T cells, B-cell-depleted T cells, or PBMCs supplied cDNA or gDNA.

In the source study's methods: By means of reference gene primer amplification, nucleated cell counts were estimated. Some clones are missing from TCRdb's copy, which holds only in-frame ones; the method was immunoSEQ multiplex PCR. From that table come the V and J calls and clone size; the DNA was used to work out D and trimming. The repertoire holds about 250,000 clones, with about 90% as singletons. V was pared by 4 bases and J by 6 bases, with 6 bases of the junction left unmatched. Germline values: CDR1 KGHSH, CDR2 LQKENI. CDR3 length: 14 amino acids. The sequencing input was peripheral blood. The clonotype was recovered from a man at least 80 years old with acute or convalescent COVID-19. This chain joins TRBV18 and TRBJ2-7; TRBD1 matches at 10 bases. CDR3 sequence: CASSQGDRGGEQYF. The CDR3 DNA is TGTGCCAGCTCACAAGGGGACAGGGGTGGCGAGCAGTACTTC. Full variable domain (missing parts from reference TRBV18 and TRBJ2-7): NAGVMQNPRHLVRRRGQEARLRCSPMKGHSHVYWYRQLPEEGLKFMVYLQKENIIDESGMPKERFSAEFPKEGPSILRIQQVVRGDSAAYFCASSQGDRGGEQYFGPGTRLTVT.